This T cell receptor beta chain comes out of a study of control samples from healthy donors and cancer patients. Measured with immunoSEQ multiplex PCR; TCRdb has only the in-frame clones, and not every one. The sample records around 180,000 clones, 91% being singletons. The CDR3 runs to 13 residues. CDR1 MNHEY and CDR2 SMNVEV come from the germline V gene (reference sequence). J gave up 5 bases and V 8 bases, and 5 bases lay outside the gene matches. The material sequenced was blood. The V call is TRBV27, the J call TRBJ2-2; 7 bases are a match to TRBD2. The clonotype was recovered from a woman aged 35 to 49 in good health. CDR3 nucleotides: TGTGCCAGCTCCTGGACTAGTACCGGGGAGCTGTTTTTT. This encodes CASSWTSTGELFF.